This T cell receptor (beta chain) comes out of a study of control samples from healthy donors and cancer patients. CDR3 length: 14 residues. V lost 5 bases and J 8 bases, leaving 18 bases between the germline ends. Germline V gives CDR1 MNHEY, CDR2 SMNVEV (reference sequence). Here immunoSEQ multiplex PCR was the method, and the copy in TCRdb shows in-frame clones only, minus some. The sample records fewer than 120,000 clones, 85% to 90% being singletons. The sample taken for sequencing was PBMCs. The sequence was obtained from a woman in her sixties with lung cancer. This chain uses TRBV27 with TRBJ1-1; no definite D call. CDR3: CASSVIKSGNEAFF. For the CDR3, the DNA is TGTGCCAGCAGTGTCATAAAATCGGGGAACGAAGCTTTCTTT.